What follows are 12 T cell receptor beta chains derived from one specimen sequenced in a study of T cell changes during pregnancy in multiple sclerosis. Only in-frame clones appear in the TCRdb table, and some are missing; sequencing was by immunoSEQ multiplex PCR. The data hold about 47,000 clones, with 90% to 95% observed a single time. Material: peripheral blood, obtained after pregnancy. The receptors come from a female donor with multiple sclerosis, enrolled in a pregnancy study.

The V call is TRBV7-3, the J call TRBJ1-4; D gene uncertain. CDR1 is SGHTA and CDR2 is FQGTGA in the germline V gene. Trimming took 1 base from V and 8 from J, leaving 17 bases between them. CDR3 length: 16 amino acids. The CDR3 bases are TGTGCCAGCAGCTTAAATGGGCAAGCTGGCGTAGAAAAACTGTTTTTT. It encodes CASSLNGQAGVEKLFF.

The chain uses TRBV5-5 and TRBJ2-7, with TRBD2 matching 9 bases. In germline, CDR1 is SGHKS, CDR2 YYEKEE (reference sequence). Losses at the gene ends were 0 bases for V and 5 bases for J; bases not matched to a gene: 6. The length of the CDR3 is 15 residues. The CDR3 nucleotides read TGTGCCAGCAGCTTGGATGGCGGGGGGGCCCACGAGCAGTACTTC. This gives the protein CASSLDGGGAHEQYF.

The J gene is TRBJ1-2, the V gene TRBV9; tentative D call: TRBD1 (5 bases). Trimming pared 3 bases from V and 2 bases from J, leaving 8 bases between. There are 13 residues in the CDR3. Germline V gene lookup returns CDR1 SGDLS and CDR2 YYNGEE. The DNA for the CDR3 is TGTGCCAGCAGCGCGGACATCAACTATGGCTACACCTTC. Translation gives CASSADINYGYTF.

This sequence joins TRBV5-6 and TRBJ1-6, with D uncertain. CDR1 is SGHDT and CDR2 is YYEEEE in the germline V gene. This CDR3 is 16 amino acids long. V gave up 2 bases and J gave up 0 bases, with 9 bases separating them. As DNA, the CDR3 is TGTGCCAGCAGCTTCGAGCCGAGCTCCTATAATTCACCCCTCCACTTT. Translated: CASSFEPSSYNSPLHF. Combining the CDR3 with reference TRBV5-6 and TRBJ1-6 gives the whole variable domain DAGVTQSPTHLIKTRGQQVTLRCSPKSGHDTVSWYQQALGQGPQFIFQYYEEEERQRGNFPDRFSGHQFPNYSSELNVNALLLGDSALYLCASSFEPSSYNSPLHFGNGTRLTVT.

The chain joins TRBV5-1 to TRBJ2-2; 7 bases are shared with TRBD1. This CDR3 has 15 residues. With V trimmed by 4 bases and J by 3 bases, 6 bases remained unmatched. Germline V lookup: CDR1 SGHRS, CDR2 YFSETQ. CDR3 region: CASSIRDSYTGELFF. DNA of the CDR3: TGCGCCAGCAGCATAAGGGACAGTTACACCGGGGAGCTGTTTTTT.

The count of this clone is one. This chain connects TRBV9 to TRBJ2-1; TRBD2 matches at 10 bases. Germline V lookup: CDR1 SGDLS, CDR2 YYNGEE. The ends lost 0 bases at V and 5 bases at J; junction bases unmatched: 5. CDR3 length: 16 residues. The CDR3 spells CASSVGPAGGHNEQFF. Written as DNA, the CDR3 is TGTGCCAGCAGCGTAGGTCCAGCGGGGGGGCACAATGAGCAGTTCTTC.

J is TRBJ1-6 and V is TRBV10-3; a weak D match, TRBD1 (6 bases). Germline CDR1 reads ENHRY; CDR2 reads SYGVKD. V was pared by 5 bases and J by 8 bases, with 10 bases between. This CDR3 is built from 13 residues. CDR3 protein: CAISPGQDSPLHF. The DNA of the CDR3 is TGTGCCATCAGTCCGGGACAAGATTCACCCCTCCACTTT.

This chain links TRBV4-1 with TRBJ2-2, with 8 bases matching TRBD1. CDR1 and CDR2 (germline): MGHRA, YSYEKL. The CDR3 spans 17 residues. Losses at the gene ends were 0 bases for V and 4 bases for J; bases not matched to a gene: 7. DNA for the CDR3: TGCGCCAGCAGCCAAGATTTACAGGGGGGTATCACCGGGGAGCTGTTTTTT. This codes for CASSQDLQGGITGELFF.

The chain recombines TRBV19 with TRBJ1-4; D uncertain. Germline CDR1 is LNHDA and CDR2 is SQIVND (reference sequence). V was cut by 0 bases and J by 3 bases, with 8 bases left in between. This CDR3 comprises 15 residues. The CDR3 DNA sequence: TGTGCCAGTAGTATAGATTTGAGCCCTAATGAAAAACTGTTTTTT. It is translated as CASSIDLSPNEKLFF.

The chain carries TRBV6-1 and TRBJ1-3, with D unclear. There are 18 residues in the CDR3. Trimming left V 1 base short and J 2 bases short, with 18 bases between. Germline V gene sequence: CDR1 MNHNS, CDR2 SASEGT. The CDR3 DNA follows: TGTGCCAGCAGTGAAGGTGGTATGATGGGCTGGACTGGAAACACCATATATTTT. It codes for CASSEGGMMGWTGNTIYF.

The CDR3 spells CASSPGSTANTEAFF. The CDR3 DNA reads TGCGCCAGCAGCCCCGGAAGTACAGCGAACACTGAAGCTTTCTTT. V and J are TRBV4-1 and TRBJ1-1; D is undetermined. Germline V gives CDR1 MGHRA, CDR2 YSYEKL. The CDR3 is 15 amino acids. Between the trimmed V and J ends, which lost 4 bases and 1 base, there was a span of 13 bases.

This clone has only a few counts. The genes are TRBV7-9 and TRBJ2-7, with D tentatively TRBD1 (6 bases). V gave up 6 bases and J gave up 4 bases, with 13 bases separating them. The CDR3 is 13 amino acids. From germline, CDR1 is SEHNR and CDR2 FQNEAQ (reference sequence). CDR3 residues: CASSKTGLYEQYF. The DNA of the CDR3 is TGTGCCAGCAGTAAAACAGGGTTATACGAGCAGTACTTC.